This T cell receptor beta chain was recovered during a study of CXCR3-negative and CXCR3-positive naive CD8 T cells. About the study: Per library, roughly 1.4 +/- 0.3 million reads; 130 million to 150 million TRB reads overall.

Study conclusions and caveats: For naive cells, CXCR3-negative and CXCR3-positive subsets had similar TRBV-TRBJ usage; for memory cells, usage differed. Comparably high diversity marked both naive subsets, whereas memory CD8+ cells had much lower diversity.

Turning to this clonotype: Its antigen is still unknown.

The sorter processed each CD8+ T cell subset in triplicate at some 300,000 cells apiece. Looked up from germline, CDR1 is LGHNA and CDR2 is YSLEER. CDR3 length: 14 residues. Each TRB cDNA library was prepared by 5' RACE (with UMI labels). Following a re-call of the 5' RACE reads, TCRdb has one entry per CDR3 protein and lacks DNA. This repertoire comprises 45,000 or so distinct CDR3 sequences; its ten largest clones make up around 11%. The sequence was collected from a human donor in good health. Some clones in this sample may be carry-over from other donors' samples. The chain recombines TRBV4-3 with TRBJ1-4; with no DNA, the TCRdb D assignment of TRBD1 cannot be verified. Source material: memory CD8+ T cells from blood. CDR3 amino acids: CASSQAQGAEKLFF.